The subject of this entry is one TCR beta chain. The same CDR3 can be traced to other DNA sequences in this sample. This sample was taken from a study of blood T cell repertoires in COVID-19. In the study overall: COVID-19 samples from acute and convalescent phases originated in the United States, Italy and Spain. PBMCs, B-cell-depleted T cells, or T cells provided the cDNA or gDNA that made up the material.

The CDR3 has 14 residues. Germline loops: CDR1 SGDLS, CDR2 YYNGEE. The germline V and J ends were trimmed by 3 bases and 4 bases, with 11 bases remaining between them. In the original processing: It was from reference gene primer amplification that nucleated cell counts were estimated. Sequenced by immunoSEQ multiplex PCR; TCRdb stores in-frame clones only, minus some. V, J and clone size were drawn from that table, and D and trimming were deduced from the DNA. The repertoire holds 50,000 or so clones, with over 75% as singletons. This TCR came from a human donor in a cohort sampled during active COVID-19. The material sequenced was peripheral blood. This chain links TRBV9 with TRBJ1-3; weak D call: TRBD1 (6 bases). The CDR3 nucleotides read TGTGCCAGCAGCGCCCACAGGGCCGGAAACACCATATATTTT. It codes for CASSAHRAGNTIYF.